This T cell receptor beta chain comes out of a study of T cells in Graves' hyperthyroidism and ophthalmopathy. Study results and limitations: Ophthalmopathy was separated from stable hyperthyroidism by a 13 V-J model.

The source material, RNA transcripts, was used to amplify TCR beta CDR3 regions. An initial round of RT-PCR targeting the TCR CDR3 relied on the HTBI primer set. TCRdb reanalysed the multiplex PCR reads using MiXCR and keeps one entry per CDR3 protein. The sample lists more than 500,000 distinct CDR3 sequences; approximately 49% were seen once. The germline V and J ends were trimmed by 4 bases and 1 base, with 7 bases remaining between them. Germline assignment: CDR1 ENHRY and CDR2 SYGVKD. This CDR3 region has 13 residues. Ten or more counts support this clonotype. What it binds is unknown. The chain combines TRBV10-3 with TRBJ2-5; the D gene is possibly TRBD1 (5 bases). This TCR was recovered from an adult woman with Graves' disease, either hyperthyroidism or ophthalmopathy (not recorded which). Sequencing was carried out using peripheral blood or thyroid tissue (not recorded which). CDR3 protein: CAISGTGQETQYF. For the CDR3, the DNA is TGTGCCATCAGTGGTACAGGCCAAGAGACCCAGTACTTC.